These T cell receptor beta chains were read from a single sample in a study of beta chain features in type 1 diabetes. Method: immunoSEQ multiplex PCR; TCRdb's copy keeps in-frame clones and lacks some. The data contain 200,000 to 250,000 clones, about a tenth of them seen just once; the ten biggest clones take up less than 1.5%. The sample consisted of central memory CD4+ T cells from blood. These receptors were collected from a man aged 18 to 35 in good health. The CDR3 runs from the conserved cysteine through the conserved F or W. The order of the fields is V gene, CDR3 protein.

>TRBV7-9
CASGRERAYEQYF
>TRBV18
CASSQGYTEAFF
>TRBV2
CASSEGQASEQFF
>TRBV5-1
CASRTQPNTEAFF
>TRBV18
CASSPLGGTDTQYF
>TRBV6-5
CASSYIPAGWRNIQYF
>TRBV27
CASRPIRGRGYGYTF
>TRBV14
CASSRTSSGSLPQYF
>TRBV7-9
CASSPTSGAYEQYF
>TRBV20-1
CSASYGNIQYF
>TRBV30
CAWTLGYITDTQYF
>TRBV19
CASSRETANYGYTF
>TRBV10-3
CAISSGTSGPTDTQYF
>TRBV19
CASSMGPFGAEAFF
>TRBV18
CASSPRSQGQETQYF
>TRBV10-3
CAISDSRDINQPQHF
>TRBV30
CACDRGNEKLFF
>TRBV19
CASSNPYRGRRGYTF
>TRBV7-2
CASSFTLFLTETQYF
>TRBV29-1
CSAGSYEKLFF
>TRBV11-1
CASSAWTSVEDNEQFF
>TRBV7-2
CASRSSPSSYEQYF
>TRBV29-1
CSVVPGASNEKLFF
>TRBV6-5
CASRPGGSGSYEQYF
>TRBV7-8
CASSLGVLAGGTYNEQFF
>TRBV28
CASSPDSLREKLFF
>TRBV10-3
CAISEWQGEQYF
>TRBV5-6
CASSPVGQGTYNEQFF
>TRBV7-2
CASSLALGRVYGYTF
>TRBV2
CASSGPYGGDFQETQYF
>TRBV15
CATSSIREIFYNEQFF
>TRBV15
CATSRDLGTYEQYF
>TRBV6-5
CASSYSGTALGAFF
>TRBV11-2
CASSFRAQSSYNEQFF
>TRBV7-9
CASSLGGSDTEAFF
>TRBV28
CASSFGGETQYF
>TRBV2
CASSPGQNTEAFF
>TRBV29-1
CSVLGLQGQPQHF
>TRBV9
CASSGADSGYSYNEQFF
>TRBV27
CASRGQSYEQYF
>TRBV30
CAWKSKNSYEQYF
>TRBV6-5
CASRTNADTQYF
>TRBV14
CASSPDWSSGYTF
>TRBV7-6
CASSLVREGEQFF
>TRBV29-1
CSVGWAAPQHF
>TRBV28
CASSSSGQETQYF
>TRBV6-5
CASSSRGLTEAFF
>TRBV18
CASSPLQGMNTGELFF
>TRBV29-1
CSVGYRGGGYTF
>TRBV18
CASSPIQETQYF
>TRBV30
CAWSVRSNQPQHF
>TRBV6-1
CASSEGTRAKNIQYF
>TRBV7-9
CASSSDDRSSYEQYF
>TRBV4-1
CASSAQPQSGYGYTF
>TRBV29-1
CSSYTDTQYF
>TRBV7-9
CASSPTVVLLNEQFF
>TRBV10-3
CAISPQGVQPQHF
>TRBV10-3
CAISEAGADTQYF
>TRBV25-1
CASREGLAEQFF